The 9 T cell receptor beta chains reported below all come from one sample, sequenced in a study of shared clonotypes between healthy human individuals. Method: immunoSEQ multiplex PCR; TCRdb's copy keeps in-frame clones and lacks some. The data show 2,500,000 or so clones, around 92% seen once. The specimen sequenced was naive CD4+ T cells from PBMCs. The subset is: CD45RA+ positively selected. These receptors were obtained from a man aged 18 to 30 in good health. Some clones in this sample may be carry-over from other donors' samples.

This clone turned up a few times. The chain employs TRBV30 and TRBJ1-1, with a possible D match to TRBD1 (6 bases). Germline CDR1 and CDR2: GTSNPN and SVGIG (reference sequence). V lost 0 bases and J lost 5, with 22 bases in between. The CDR3 is 17 residues long. CDR3 protein: CAWSVRSGAEGKTEAFF. DNA of the CDR3: TGTGCCTGGAGTGTTAGGTCAGGGGCTGAGGGGAAGACTGAAGCTTTCTTT.

This clone was found once. Additional DNA sequences in this sample encode the identical CDR3. The V and J genes are TRBV5-1 and TRBJ2-1, with 11 bases lining up with TRBD2. The length of the CDR3 is 17 residues. The trim removed 0 bases at V and 0 bases at J, leaving 2 bases unmatched. The germline V gene encodes CDR1 SGHRS and CDR2 YFSETQ. CDR3 coding DNA: TGCGCCAGCAGCTTGGGTGGGACTAGCGGCTCCTACAATGAGCAGTTCTTC. Protein product: CASSLGGTSGSYNEQFF.

This chain uses TRBV7-3 with TRBJ2-1; D not resolved. This CDR3 region has 13 residues. V dropped 3 bases and J dropped 5 bases, with 8 bases sitting between them. CDR1 and CDR2 (germline): SGHTA, FQGTGA. The CDR3 coding sequence is TGTGCCAGCAGCTTTCTTTTCGACAATGAGCAGTTCTTC. This encodes CASSFLFDNEQFF.

This chain uses TRBV5-1 with TRBJ2-1; 15 bases are shared with TRBD2. The V gene end was trimmed by 0 bases and the J gene end by 1 base; junction bases not matched to a gene: 5. The germline gives CDR1 SGHRS, CDR2 YFSETQ. The CDR3 has 19 amino acids. This chain's CDR3 is CASSLVGGLAGGSYNEQFF. The CDR3, as DNA: TGCGCCAGCAGCTTGGTCGGAGGACTAGCGGGAGGGTCCTACAATGAGCAGTTCTTC.

This clone occurred once. The rearrangement links TRBV18 to TRBJ2-2, with 8 bases identical to TRBD1. This CDR3 is built from 15 residues. Unmatched junction bases numbered 2, after V lost 1 base and J lost 4 bases. Germline CDR1 reads KGHSH; CDR2 reads LQKENI. The CDR3 reads CASSPRRGPTGELFF. CDR3 nucleotide sequence: TGTGCCAGCTCACCACGCAGGGGGCCCACCGGGGAGCTGTTTTTT.

The CDR3 region is CASKEYSGRDQETQYF. The DNA for the CDR3 is TGTGCCAGTAAAGAATATAGCGGGAGGGACCAAGAGACCCAGTACTTC. The V call is TRBV19, the J call TRBJ2-5, with 11 bases identical to TRBD2. The V and J ends lost 7 bases and 0 bases, in that order; junction bases with no gene match: 7. Per the germline V gene, CDR1 is LNHDA and CDR2 is SQIVND (reference sequence). There are 16 residues in the CDR3.

The chain combines TRBV28 with TRBJ2-7; 7 bases are a match to TRBD1. J was trimmed by 7 bases and V by 6 bases; bases with no gene match: 6. CDR3 length: 12 residues. The V gene's germline CDR1 is MDHEN and CDR2 SYDVKM. This CDR3 is CASRGDRREQYF. CDR3 sequence (DNA): TGTGCCAGCAGGGGGGACAGACGGGAGCAGTACTTC.

V gene TRBV5-1 combines with J gene TRBJ2-7; 9 positions match TRBD1. The CDR3 consists of 15 residues. V trimming: 0 bases; J trimming: 3 bases; junction bases outside the gene matches: 4. CDR1 SGHRS and CDR2 YFSETQ come from the germline V gene. The CDR3 reads CASSLGPGQGYEQYF. CDR3 bases: TGCGCCAGCAGCTTGGGCCCGGGACAGGGCTACGAGCAGTACTTC.

V gene TRBV4-2 combines with J gene TRBJ2-2, with D uncertain. CDR1 and CDR2 from the germline V gene are LGHNA and YNFKEQ. The germline V and J ends were trimmed by 0 bases and 7 bases, with 9 bases remaining between them. This CDR3 contains 14 residues. This chain's CDR3 is CASSQDARIGELFF. In DNA, the CDR3 is TGTGCCAGCAGCCAAGATGCCCGAATCGGGGAGCTGTTTTTT.